A single sample gave rise to the 2 T cell receptor beta chains below, sequenced in a study of T cell repertoires in cytomegalovirus infection. Their antigens remain unidentified. TCRdb re-derived calls from the reads in MiXCR, one entry per CDR3 protein. The sample comprises roughly 920,000 distinct CDR3 sequences, 30% to 40% of which are singletons, and more than 12% rests with the top ten. The sample consisted of cultured CD8+ T cells from PBMCs, taken from culture after CMV antigen stimulation. The source of these receptors is a human donor in good health (CMV status not recorded). Some clones in this sample may be carry-over from other donors' samples.

This clonotype came up a few times. The rearrangement links TRBV2 to TRBJ2-3; D unresolved. Germline V gives CDR1 SNHLY, CDR2 FYNNEI. V lost 8 bases and J 6 bases, leaving 9 bases between the germline ends. The CDR3 consists of 11 residues. For the CDR3, the DNA is TGTGCCAGCGGAACCCCGGATACGCAGTATTTT. Translated, it gives CASGTPDTQYF. Combining the CDR3 with reference TRBV2 and TRBJ2-3 gives the whole variable domain EPEVTQTPSHQVTQMGQEVILRCVPISNHLYFYWYRQILGQKVEFLVSFYNNEISEKSEIFDDQFSVERPDGSNFTLKIRSTKLEDSAMYFCASGTPDTQYFGPGTRLTVL.

This clonotype appeared a few times. The J gene is TRBJ1-2, the V gene TRBV7-9; D remains ambiguous. The CDR3 is 14 amino acids. Deletions cut 7 bases from V and 2 bases from J, with 14 bases between. CDR1 SEHNR and CDR2 FQNEAQ come from the germline V gene (reference sequence). In DNA, the CDR3 is TGTGCCAGCAAGAGTGGAGGGAGCAACTATGGCTACACCTTC. It specifies CASKSGGSNYGYTF. The full variable domain, its missing parts supplied by reference TRBV7-9 and TRBJ1-2, is DTGVSQNPRHKITKRGQNVTFRCDPISEHNRLYWYRQTLGQGPEFLTYFQNEAQLEKSRLLSDRFSAERPKGSFSTLEIQRTEQGDSAMYLCASKSGGSNYGYTFGSGTRLTVV.